The sequence of this T cell receptor (beta chain) was determined in a study of T cell repertoires in cytomegalovirus infection. Study-wide background: Based on public TCR beta signatures, there were indications of CMV infection and of a matching HLA type.

On this clonotype: What it binds is not known.

The CDR3 has 14 amino acids. Trimming stripped 5 bases from V and 2 bases from J, with 13 bases between. CDR1 MNHEY and CDR2 SVGEGT come from the germline V gene. Each CDR3 protein is one row after TCRdb ran MiXCR on the reads. The sample shows about 600,000 distinct CDR3 sequences, 20% to 25% of them seen only once. Findings and limits, study-wide: CMV-specific HLA-C-restricted TCR beta clonotypes dominated the ex vivo response.

The sequenced material came from CD8+ T cells from PBMCs. This clonotype was sampled from a human donor in good health (CMV status not recorded). Some clones in this sample may be carry-over from other donors' samples. The chain is built from TRBV6-2 or TRBV6-3 and TRBJ2-7; TRBD1 might be the D (5 bases). The CDR3 region has the DNA TGTGCCAGCAGTAAAAAGGGGATCACCTACGAGCAGTACGTC. The encoded protein is CASSKKGITYEQYV.